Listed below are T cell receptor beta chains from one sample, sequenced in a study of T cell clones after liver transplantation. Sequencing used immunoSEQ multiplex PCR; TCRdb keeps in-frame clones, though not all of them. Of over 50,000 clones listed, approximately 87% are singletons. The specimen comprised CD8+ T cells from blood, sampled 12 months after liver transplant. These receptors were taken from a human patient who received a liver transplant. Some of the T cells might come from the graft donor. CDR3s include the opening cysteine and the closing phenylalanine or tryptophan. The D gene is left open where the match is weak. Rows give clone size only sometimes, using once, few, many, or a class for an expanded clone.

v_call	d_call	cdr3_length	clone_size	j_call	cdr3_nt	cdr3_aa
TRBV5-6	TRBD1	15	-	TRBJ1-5	TGTGCCAGCAGCTTGGGGACAGGGAGCGTCCAGCCCCAGCATTTT	CASSLGTGSVQPQHF
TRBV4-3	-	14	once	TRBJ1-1	TGCGCCAGCAGCCAAGAATCCGGAAGCACTGAAGCTTTCTTT	CASSQESGSTEAFF
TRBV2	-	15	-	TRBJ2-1	TGTGCCAGCAGTGAATATACGGGGAATGGCAATGAGCAGTTCTTC	CASSEYTGNGNEQFF
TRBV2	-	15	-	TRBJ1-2	TGTGCCAGCAGTGAAGGCCAAGGGGCTGTATATGGCTACACCTTC	CASSEGQGAVYGYTF
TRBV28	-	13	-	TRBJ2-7	TGTGCCAGCAGTCCAGGGGGGACCTACGAGCAGTACTTC	CASSPGGTYEQYF
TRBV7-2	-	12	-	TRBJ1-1	TGTGCCAGCAGCTTAAGTGGCACTGAAGCTTTCTTT	CASSLSGTEAFF
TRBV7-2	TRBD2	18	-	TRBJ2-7	TGTGCCAGCAGCTTAGCGCATGGGACTACTGGATTCTCCTACGAGCAGTACTTC	CASSLAHGTTGFSYEQYF
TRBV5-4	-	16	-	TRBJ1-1	TGTGCCAGCAGCTTGGGCGGTCTGGGGCTGAACACTGAAGCTTTCTTT	CASSLGGLGLNTEAFF
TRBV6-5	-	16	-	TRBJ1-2	TGTGCCAGCAGTTACTCGATAACAGGGTCCTTCTATGGCTACACCTTC	CASSYSITGSFYGYTF
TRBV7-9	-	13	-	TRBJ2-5	TGTGCCACCCGGAACGGGATCCAAGAGACCCAGTACTTC	CATRNGIQETQYF
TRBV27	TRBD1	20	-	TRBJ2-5	TGTGCCAGCAGTTTAGCTACTATTATTCCGGGACAGGGTTTGGCAGAGACCCAGTACTTC	CASSLATIIPGQGLAETQYF
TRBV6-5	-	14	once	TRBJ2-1	TGTGCCAGCGGACCGCGGGACTCCTACAATGAGCAGTTCTTC	CASGPRDSYNEQFF
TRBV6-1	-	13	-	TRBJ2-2	TGTGCCAGCAGTGAAGTGGCAGCCGGGGAGCTGTTTTTT	CASSEVAAGELFF
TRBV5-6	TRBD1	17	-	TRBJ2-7	TGTGCCACCACCCGAGGGGGCCATGGAGTCTTTTCCTACGAGCAGTACTTC	CATTRGGHGVFSYEQYF
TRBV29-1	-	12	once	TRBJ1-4	TGCAGCGCCACGAACCAGAATGAAAAACTGTTTTTT	CSATNQNEKLFF
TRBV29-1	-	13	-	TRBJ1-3	TGCAGCGTGGGGGAGGGCCTTGGAAACACCATATATTTT	CSVGEGLGNTIYF
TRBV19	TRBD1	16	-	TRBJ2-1	TGTGCCAGTAGTACCGGACAGGGTACAAAGGACAATGAGCAGTTCTTC	CASSTGQGTKDNEQFF
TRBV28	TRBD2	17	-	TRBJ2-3	TGTGCCACCTCAGGACTAGCGGGAATTACAAGCACAGATACGCAGTATTTT	CATSGLAGITSTDTQYF
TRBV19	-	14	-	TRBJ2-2	TGTGCCAGTAGTGCGGCCGTGAACACCGGGGAGCTGTTTTTT	CASSAAVNTGELFF
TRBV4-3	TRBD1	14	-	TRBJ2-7	TGCGCCAGCAGCCCGGGGACAGGGTCCTACGAGCAGTACTTC	CASSPGTGSYEQYF
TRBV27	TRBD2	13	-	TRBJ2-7	TGTGCCAGCAGCGGGGGGTCCGGGTACGAGCAGTACTTC	CASSGGSGYEQYF
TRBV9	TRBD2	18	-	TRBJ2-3	TGTGCCAGCAGCCCCGGCGGAAGGCTAGCGGTCGGGGCAGATACGCAGTATTTT	CASSPGGRLAVGADTQYF
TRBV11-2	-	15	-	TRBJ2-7	TGTGCCAGCAGCTTAGAGGTGGGGGACTTGTACGAGCAGTACTTC	CASSLEVGDLYEQYF
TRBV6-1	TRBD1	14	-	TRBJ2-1	TGTGCCAGCAGTTCGGGACAGCCGAACAATGAGCAGTTCTTC	CASSSGQPNNEQFF
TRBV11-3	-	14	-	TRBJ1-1	TGTGCCAGCAGCCCAGGACACCTGAACACTGAAGCTTTCTTT	CASSPGHLNTEAFF
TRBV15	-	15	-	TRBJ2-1	TGTGCCACCAGCAGAGGTTGGGACACGGCGGATGAGCAGTTCTTC	CATSRGWDTADEQFF
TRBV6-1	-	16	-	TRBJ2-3	TGTGCCAGCAGTGAAGCCACAGCGGCGAACACAGATACGCAGTATTTT	CASSEATAANTDTQYF
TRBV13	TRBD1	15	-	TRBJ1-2	TGTGCCAGCAGCCCCGGACCCAGGGGGGGCTATGGCTACACCTTC	CASSPGPRGGYGYTF
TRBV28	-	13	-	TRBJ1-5	TGTGCCAGCAGTTTCGCTAACAATCAGCCCCAGCATTTT	CASSFANNQPQHF
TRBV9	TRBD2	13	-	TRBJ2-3	TGTGCCAGCGGCCCGGGAGGGGCCGATACGCAGTATTTT	CASGPGGADTQYF
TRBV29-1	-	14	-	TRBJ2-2	TGCAGCGTTTTCTACCCCGAGGGGACCGGGGAGCTGTTTTTT	CSVFYPEGTGELFF
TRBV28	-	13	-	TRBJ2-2	TGTGCCAGCAGTTCAAAGACAGACGGGGAGCTGTTTTTT	CASSSKTDGELFF
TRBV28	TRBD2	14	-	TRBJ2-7	TGTGCCAGCAGCTTCCTAGCGGGATCCTACGAGCAGTACTTC	CASSFLAGSYEQYF
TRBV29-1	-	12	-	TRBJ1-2	TGCAGCGCACCTTCAGGCGTCTATGGCTACACCTTC	CSAPSGVYGYTF
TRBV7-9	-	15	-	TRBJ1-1	TGTGCCAGCAGCGTAGGTCTGGGTACGAACACTGAAGCTTTCTTT	CASSVGLGTNTEAFF
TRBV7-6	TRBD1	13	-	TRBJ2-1	TGTGCCAGCAGCTTATCAGGGGGAAATGAGCAGTTCTTC	CASSLSGGNEQFF
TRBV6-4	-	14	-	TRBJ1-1	TGTGCCAGCAGTGACTCGTTTAGGAACACTGAAGCTTTCTTT	CASSDSFRNTEAFF
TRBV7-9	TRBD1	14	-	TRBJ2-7	TGTGCCAGCAGCTTAACAGGGGGGTTCCACGAGCAGTACTTC	CASSLTGGFHEQYF
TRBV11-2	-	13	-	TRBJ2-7	TGTGCCAGCCGAGCGACAGCCTCCTACGAGCAGTACTTC	CASRATASYEQYF
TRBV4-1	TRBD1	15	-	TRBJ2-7	TGCGCCAGCAGCCAAGCGAAGACAGGGACCTACGAGCAGTACTTC	CASSQAKTGTYEQYF
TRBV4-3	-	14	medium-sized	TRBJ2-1	TGCGCCAGCAGCCAAGATAGGAGGGGAATTGAGCAGTTCTTC	CASSQDRRGIEQFF
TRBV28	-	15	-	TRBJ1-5	TGTGCCAGCAGCCAGACCCCGCCCGAGGATCAGCCCCAGCATTTT	CASSQTPPEDQPQHF
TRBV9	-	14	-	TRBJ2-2	TGTGCCAGCAGCGTAGGAGGCGAAACCGGGGAGCTGTTTTTT	CASSVGGETGELFF